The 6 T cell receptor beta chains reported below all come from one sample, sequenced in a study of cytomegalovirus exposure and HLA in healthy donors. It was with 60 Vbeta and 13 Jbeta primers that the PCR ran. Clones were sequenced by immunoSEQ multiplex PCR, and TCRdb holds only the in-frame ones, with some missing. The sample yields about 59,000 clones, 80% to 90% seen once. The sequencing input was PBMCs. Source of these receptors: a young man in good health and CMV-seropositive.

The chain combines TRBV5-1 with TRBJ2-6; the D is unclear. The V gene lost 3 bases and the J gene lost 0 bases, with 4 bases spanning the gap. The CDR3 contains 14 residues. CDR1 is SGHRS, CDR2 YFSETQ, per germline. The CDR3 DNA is TGCGCCAGCAGCTGGAGCTCTGGGGCCAACGTCCTGACTTTC. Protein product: CASSWSSGANVLTF.

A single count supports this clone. The CDR3 is CASSRRTSGRALGTDTQYF. The CDR3 nucleotides read TGCGCCAGCAGCCGACGGACTAGCGGGAGGGCCTTAGGCACAGATACGCAGTATTTT. The gene calls are TRBV5-1 and TRBJ2-3; 15 positions match TRBD2. CDR1 and CDR2 from the germline V gene are SGHRS and YFSETQ. Losses at the gene ends were 4 bases for V and 1 base for J; bases not matched to a gene: 10. The CDR3 extends over 19 amino acids.

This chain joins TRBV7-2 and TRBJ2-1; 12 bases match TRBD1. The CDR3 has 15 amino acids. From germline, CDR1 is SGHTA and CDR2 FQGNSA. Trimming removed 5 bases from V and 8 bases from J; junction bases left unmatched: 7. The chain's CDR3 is CASSRGGTGGYEQFF. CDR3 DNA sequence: TGTGCCAGCAGCCGCGGCGGGACAGGGGGCTATGAGCAGTTCTTC.

CDR3 bases: TGTGCCTCCCGGACAGGGGGATCCACTGAAGCTTTCTTT. Protein: CASRTGGSTEAFF. The V and J genes are TRBV30 and TRBJ1-1; 10 bases line up with TRBD1. Germline-derived CDR1 and CDR2 are GTSNPN and SVGIG (reference sequence). The ends lost 7 bases at V and 4 bases at J; junction bases unmatched: 6. This CDR3 is built from 13 residues.

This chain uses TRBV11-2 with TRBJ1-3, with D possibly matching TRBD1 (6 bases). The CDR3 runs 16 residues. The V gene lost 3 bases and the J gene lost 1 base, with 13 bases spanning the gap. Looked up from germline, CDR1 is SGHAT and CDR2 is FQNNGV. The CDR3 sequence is CASSLGPTGSGNTIYF. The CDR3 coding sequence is TGTGCCAGCAGCTTGGGCCCGACAGGATCTGGAAACACCATATATTTT.

The CDR3 region has the DNA TGCGCCAGCAGCCAAGGTCGTATAGAGGGAGCGTCCTATGGCTACACCTTC. This sequence encodes CASSQGRIEGASYGYTF. This chain uses TRBV4-3 with TRBJ1-2; D is unclear. This CDR3 region has 17 residues. Looked up from germline, CDR1 is LGHNA and CDR2 is YSLEER. V was clipped by 1 base and J by 4 bases, with 19 bases between them.